This T cell receptor (beta chain) was documented in a study of T-cell memory formation after mild COVID-19. TCRdb re-called the 5' RACE reads through MiXCR, storing one row per CDR3 protein. The data contain about 560,000 distinct CDR3 sequences, roughly 20% of them singletons. This clonotype came up many times. Its antigen is not known. Broader study findings: Contracting clones from day 15 to 85 had balanced CD4/CD8; later expanders favoured CD4+. Contracting clones localized mainly to CM and EM when CD4+ and mainly to EMRA when CD8+. Cross-reactive memory appears to have joined, as suggested by some responding clones showing up in pre-infection memory.

Unmatched junction bases numbered 7, after V lost 0 bases and J lost 4 bases. CDR1 MGHRA and CDR2 YSYEKL come from the germline V gene. This CDR3 region has 17 residues. This chain joins TRBV4-1 and TRBJ2-1; 9 bases match TRBD1. The clonotype comes from an adult woman who had mild COVID-19 (a few samples of this study predate the infection). Cell type and time point are not known. The sequencing input was PBMCs or a T cell subset sorted from them (not recorded which). The CDR3 protein is CASSQDPGQGTYNEQFF. CDR3 in DNA: TGCGCCAGCAGCCAAGACCCGGGACAGGGCACTTACAATGAGCAGTTCTTC.